This T cell receptor beta chain was obtained from a study of monozygotic twins with inflammatory bowel disease. Per donor, 2 to 2.5 ml of blood was collected and frozen. One entry per CDR3 protein, without DNA, is what TCRdb gives after re-calling the 5' RACE reads. Its clone listing holds 150,000 or so distinct CDR3 sequences. Germline V CDR1 and CDR2: LGHNA, YNFKEQ. This CDR3 has 13 amino acids. This TCR came from a human donor with ulcerative colitis or Crohn's disease, or a healthy co-twin of an affected twin (not recorded which). This chain connects TRBV4-2 to TRBJ2-1; TCRdb picks TRBD1, but there is no DNA to check that call. Sequencing was performed on blood. The CDR3 sequence is CASSQGGGNEQFF.